This record looks at one T cell receptor beta chain sequence and its context. This specimen belongs to a study of T cells after yellow fever vaccination. TCRdb called the 5' RACE reads again in MiXCR, with one record for every CDR3 protein. The table lists approximately 550,000 distinct CDR3 sequences, roughly 21% of them singletons. Germline V CDR1 and CDR2: MNHEY, SVGAGI. Trimming took off 0 bases at V and 1 base at J, with 7 bases between the two ends. The CDR3 has 14 amino acids. The sequencing here drew on PBMCs, taken 15 days after the yellow fever booster vaccination. The origin of this receptor is a man aged 30-40 years who received the YFV17D yellow fever vaccine. This rearrangement joins TRBV6-5 to TRBJ2-7; D perhaps matches TRBD2 (5 bases). CDR3 sequence reads: CASSYSLASYEQYF. CDR3 sequence (DNA): TGTGCCAGCAGTTACTCGCTAGCTTCCTACGAGCAGTACTTC.